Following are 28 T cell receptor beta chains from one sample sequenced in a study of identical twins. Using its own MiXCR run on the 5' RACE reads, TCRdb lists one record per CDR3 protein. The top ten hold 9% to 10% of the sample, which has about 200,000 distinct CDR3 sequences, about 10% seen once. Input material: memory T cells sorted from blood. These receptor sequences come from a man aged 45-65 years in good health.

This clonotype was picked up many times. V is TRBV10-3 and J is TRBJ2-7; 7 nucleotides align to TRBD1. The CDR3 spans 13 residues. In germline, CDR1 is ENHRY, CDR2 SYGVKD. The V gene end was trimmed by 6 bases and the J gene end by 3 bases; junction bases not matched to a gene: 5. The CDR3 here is CAIRETGRYEQYF. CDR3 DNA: TGTGCCATCAGGGAGACAGGGCGCTACGAGCAGTACTTC.

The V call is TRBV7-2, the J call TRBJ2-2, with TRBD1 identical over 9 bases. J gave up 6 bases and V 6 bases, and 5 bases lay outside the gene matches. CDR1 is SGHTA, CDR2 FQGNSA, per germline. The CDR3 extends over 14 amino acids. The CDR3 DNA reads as TGTGCCAGCAGATACAGGACAGGGGCCGGGGAGCTGTTTTTT. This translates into CASRYRTGAGELFF. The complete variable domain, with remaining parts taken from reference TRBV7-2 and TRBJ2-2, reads GAGVSQSPSNKVTEKGKDVELRCDPISGHTALYWYRQSLGQGLEFLIYFQGNSAPDKSGLPSDRFSAERTGGSVSTLTIQRTQQEDSAVYLCASRYRTGAGELFFGEGSRLTVL.

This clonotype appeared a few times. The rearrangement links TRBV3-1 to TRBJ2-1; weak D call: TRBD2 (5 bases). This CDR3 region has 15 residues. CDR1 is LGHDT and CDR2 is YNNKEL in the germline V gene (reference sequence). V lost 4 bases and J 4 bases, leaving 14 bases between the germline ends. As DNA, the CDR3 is TGTGCCAGCAGCCCGAGGGTTGGGGAGTACAATGAGCAGTTCTTC. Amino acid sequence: CASSPRVGEYNEQFF.

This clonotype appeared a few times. The CDR3 sequence: CSASRGGTGELFF. The CDR3 DNA reads TGCAGTGCCTCCAGGGGCGGCACCGGGGAGCTGTTTTTT. The chain uses TRBV20-1 and TRBJ2-2, with a weak D call TRBD1 (6 bases). CDR1 is DFQATT and CDR2 is SNEGSKA in the germline V gene (reference sequence). V lost 6 bases and J 4 bases, leaving 12 bases between the germline ends. The CDR3 consists of 13 residues.

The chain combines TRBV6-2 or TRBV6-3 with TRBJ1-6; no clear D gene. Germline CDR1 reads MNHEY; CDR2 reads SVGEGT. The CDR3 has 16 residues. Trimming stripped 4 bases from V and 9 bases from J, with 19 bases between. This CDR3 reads CASSSHQQTNGSPLHF. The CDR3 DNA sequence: TGTGCCAGCAGTTCCCATCAACAAACAAACGGTTCACCCCTCCACTTT.

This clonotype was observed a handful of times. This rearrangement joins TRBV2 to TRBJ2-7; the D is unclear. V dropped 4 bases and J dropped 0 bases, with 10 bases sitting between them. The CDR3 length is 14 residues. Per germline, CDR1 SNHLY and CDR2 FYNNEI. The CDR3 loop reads CASSVGGRSYEQYF. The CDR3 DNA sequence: TGTGCCAGCAGTGTGGGCGGCCGCTCCTACGAGCAGTACTTC.

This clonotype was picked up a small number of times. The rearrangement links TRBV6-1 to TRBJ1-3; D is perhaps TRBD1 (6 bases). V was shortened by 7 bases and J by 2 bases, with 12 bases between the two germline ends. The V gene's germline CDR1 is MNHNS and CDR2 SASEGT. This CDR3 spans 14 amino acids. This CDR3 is CASIGTTAGNTIYF. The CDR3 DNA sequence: TGTGCCAGCATCGGGACAACGGCTGGAAACACCATATATTTT.

CDR3 protein: CASATGTGNFGNEQFF. CDR3 bases: TGTGCCAGCGCGACCGGGACAGGGAACTTTGGCAATGAGCAGTTCTTC. J is TRBJ2-1 and V is TRBV7-2; 9 bases are a match to TRBD1. The V segment lost 8 bases and the J segment 6 bases; nucleotides outside the gene matches: 14. Germline CDR1 is SGHTA and CDR2 is FQGNSA. CDR3 size: 16 residues.

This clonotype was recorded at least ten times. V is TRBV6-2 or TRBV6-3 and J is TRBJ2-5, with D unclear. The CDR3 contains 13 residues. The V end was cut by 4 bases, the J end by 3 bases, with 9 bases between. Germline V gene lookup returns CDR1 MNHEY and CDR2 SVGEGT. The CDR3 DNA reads TGTGCCAGCAGTTCCCACGACGAAGAGACCCAGTACTTC. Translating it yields CASSSHDEETQYF.

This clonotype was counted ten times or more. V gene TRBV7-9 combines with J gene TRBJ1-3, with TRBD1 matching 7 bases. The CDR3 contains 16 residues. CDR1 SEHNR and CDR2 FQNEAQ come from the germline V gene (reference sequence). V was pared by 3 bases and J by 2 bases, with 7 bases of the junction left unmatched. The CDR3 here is CASSLRDSPAGNTIYF. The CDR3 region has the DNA TGTGCCAGCAGCTTGCGGGACAGCCCAGCTGGAAACACCATATATTTT.

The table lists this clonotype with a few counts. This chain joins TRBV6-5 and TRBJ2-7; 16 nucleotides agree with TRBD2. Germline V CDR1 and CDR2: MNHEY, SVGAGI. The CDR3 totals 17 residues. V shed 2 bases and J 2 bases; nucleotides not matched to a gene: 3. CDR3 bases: TGTGCCAGCAGTTACGGGACTAGCGGGAGGGGCACCTACGAGCAGTACTTC. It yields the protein CASSYGTSGRGTYEQYF.

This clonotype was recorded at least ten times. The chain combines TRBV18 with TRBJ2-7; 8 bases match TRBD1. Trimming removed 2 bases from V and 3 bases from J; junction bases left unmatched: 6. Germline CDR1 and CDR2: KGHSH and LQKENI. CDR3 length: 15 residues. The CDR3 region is CASSPGQGLNYEQYF. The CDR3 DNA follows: TGTGCCAGCTCACCAGGACAGGGCCTGAACTACGAGCAGTACTTC.

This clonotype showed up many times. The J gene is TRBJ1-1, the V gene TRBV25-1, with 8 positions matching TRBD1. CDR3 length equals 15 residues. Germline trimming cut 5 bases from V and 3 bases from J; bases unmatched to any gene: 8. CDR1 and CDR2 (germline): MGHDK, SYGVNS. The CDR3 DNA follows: TGTGCCAGCAGTCCTAGGACAGGGCGGGACACTGAAGCTTTCTTT. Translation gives CASSPRTGRDTEAFF.

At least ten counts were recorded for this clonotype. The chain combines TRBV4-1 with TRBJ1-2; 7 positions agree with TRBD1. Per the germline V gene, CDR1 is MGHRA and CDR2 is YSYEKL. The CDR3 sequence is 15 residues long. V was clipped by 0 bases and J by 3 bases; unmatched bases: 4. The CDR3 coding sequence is TGCGCCAGCAGCCAAGATACTCAGGGGGACTATGGCTACACCTTC. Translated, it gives CASSQDTQGDYGYTF.

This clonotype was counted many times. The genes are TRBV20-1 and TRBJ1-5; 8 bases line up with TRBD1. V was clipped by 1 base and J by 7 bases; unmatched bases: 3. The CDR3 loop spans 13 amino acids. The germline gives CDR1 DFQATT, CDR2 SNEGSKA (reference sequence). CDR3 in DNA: TGCAGTGCTAGAGTGACAGGGGACCAGCCCCAGCATTTT. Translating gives CSARVTGDQPQHF.

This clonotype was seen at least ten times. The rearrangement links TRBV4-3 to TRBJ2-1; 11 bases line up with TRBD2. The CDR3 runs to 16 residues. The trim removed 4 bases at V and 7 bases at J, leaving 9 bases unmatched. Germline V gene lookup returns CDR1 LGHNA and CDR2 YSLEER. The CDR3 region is CASSLGIAGGLNEQFF. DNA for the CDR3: TGCGCCAGCAGCCTAGGCATAGCGGGGGGGCTAAATGAGCAGTTCTTC.

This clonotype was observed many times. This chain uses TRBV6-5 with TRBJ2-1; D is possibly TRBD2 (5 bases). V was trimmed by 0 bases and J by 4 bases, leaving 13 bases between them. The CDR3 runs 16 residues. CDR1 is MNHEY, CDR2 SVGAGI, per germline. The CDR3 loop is CASSYSTPRTYNEQFF. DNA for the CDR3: TGTGCCAGCAGTTACTCGACTCCACGGACTTACAATGAGCAGTTCTTC.

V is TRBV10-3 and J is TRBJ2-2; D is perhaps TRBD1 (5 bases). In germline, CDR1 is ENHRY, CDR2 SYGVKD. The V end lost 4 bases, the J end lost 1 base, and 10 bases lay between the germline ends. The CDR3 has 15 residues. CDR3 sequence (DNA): TGTGCCATCAGTGTAGAGCAGGGGAACACCGGGGAGCTGTTTTTT. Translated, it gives CAISVEQGNTGELFF.

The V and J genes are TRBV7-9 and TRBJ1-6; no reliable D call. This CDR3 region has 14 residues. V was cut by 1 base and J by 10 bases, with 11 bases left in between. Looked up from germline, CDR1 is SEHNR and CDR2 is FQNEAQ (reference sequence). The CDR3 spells CASSLEGGRSPLHF. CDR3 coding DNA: TGTGCCAGCAGCTTAGAGGGAGGAAGATCACCCCTCCACTTT.

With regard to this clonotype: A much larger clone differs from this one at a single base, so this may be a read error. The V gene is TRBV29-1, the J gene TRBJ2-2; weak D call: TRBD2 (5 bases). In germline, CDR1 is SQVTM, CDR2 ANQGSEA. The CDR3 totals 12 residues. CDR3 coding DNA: TGCAGCGTTGCCCTGAACACCGGGGAGCTGGTTTTT. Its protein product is CSVALNTGELVF.

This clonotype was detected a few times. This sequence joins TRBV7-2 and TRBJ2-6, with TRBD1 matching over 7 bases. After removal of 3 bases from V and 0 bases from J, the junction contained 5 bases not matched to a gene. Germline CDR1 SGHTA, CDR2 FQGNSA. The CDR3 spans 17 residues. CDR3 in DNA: TGTGCCAGCAGCTTCCGGGACAGTTACTCTGGGGCCAACGTCCTGACTTTC. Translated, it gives CASSFRDSYSGANVLTF.

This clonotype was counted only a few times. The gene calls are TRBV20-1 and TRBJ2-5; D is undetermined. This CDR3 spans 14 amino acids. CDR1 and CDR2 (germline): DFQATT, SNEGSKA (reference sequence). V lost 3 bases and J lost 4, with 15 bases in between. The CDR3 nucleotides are TGCAGTGCTAGTTCTGGAGCCGAGGTAGAGACCCAGTACTTC. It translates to CSASSGAEVETQYF.

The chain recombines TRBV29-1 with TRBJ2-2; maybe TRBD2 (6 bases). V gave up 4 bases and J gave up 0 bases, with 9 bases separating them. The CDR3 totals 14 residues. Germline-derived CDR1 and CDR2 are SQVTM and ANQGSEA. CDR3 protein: CSVGPGANTGELFF. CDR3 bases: TGCAGCGTTGGGCCGGGGGCGAACACCGGGGAGCTGTTTTTT.

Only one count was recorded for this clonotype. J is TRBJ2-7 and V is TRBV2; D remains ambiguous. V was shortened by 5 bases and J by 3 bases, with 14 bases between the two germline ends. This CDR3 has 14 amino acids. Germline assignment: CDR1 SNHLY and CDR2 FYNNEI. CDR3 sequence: CASSRGPADYEQYF. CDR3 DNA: TGTGCCAGCAGTCGAGGACCGGCCGACTACGAGCAGTACTTC.

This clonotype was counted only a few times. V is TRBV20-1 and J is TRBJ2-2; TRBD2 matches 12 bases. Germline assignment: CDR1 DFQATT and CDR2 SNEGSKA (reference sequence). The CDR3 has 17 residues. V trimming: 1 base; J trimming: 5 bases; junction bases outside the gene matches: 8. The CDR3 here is CSARGLAGDSGTGELFF. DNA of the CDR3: TGCAGTGCTAGAGGACTAGCGGGAGACTCGGGAACCGGGGAGCTGTTTTTT.

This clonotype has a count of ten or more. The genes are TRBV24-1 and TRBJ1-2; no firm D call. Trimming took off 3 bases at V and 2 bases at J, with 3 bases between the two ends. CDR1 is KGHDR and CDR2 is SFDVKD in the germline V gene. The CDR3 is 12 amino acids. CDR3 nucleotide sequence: TGTGCCACCAGTGATATAAACTATGGCTACACCTTC. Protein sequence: CATSDINYGYTF.

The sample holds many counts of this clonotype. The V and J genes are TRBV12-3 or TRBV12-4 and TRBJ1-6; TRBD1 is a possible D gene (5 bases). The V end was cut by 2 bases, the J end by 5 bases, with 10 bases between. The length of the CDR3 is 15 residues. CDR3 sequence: CASSLSGPNNSPLHF. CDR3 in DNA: TGTGCCAGCAGTTTATCGGGACCGAATAATTCACCCCTCCACTTT.

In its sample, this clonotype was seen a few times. CDR3: CASSYNTGVNYGYTF. In DNA, the CDR3 is TGTGCCAGCAGTTACAATACCGGGGTAAACTATGGCTACACCTTC. The chain uses TRBV6-5 and TRBJ1-2; no clear D. The germline V gene encodes CDR1 MNHEY and CDR2 SVGAGI. The V and J ends lost 2 bases and 2 bases respectively, with 12 bases between them. The CDR3 runs to 15 residues.